Listed below are T cell receptor beta chains from one sample, sequenced in a study of blood T cell repertoires in COVID-19. Clones were sequenced by immunoSEQ multiplex PCR, and TCRdb holds only the in-frame ones, with some missing. This sample yields 40,000 to 55,000 clones, of which 88% are seen a single time; about 10% belongs to the top ten. Sequencing was carried out using peripheral blood. The receptors were sampled from a man in his fifties or sixties with active COVID-19. Each CDR3 is given with its conserved first and last residue. A D gene is named only where the DNA matches it firmly. Where a row states a size, it is once, few, many or the class of an expanded clone; other rows omit it.

J,V,size,D,DNA,CDR3
TRBJ1-1,TRBV2,few,-,TGTGCCACCGGACGAATGGGGGGGAAGACTGAAGCTTTCTTT,CATGRMGGKTEAFF
TRBJ2-3,TRBV10-3,-,TRBD2,TGTGCCATCAGTGGAGGGACTAGCGGGGGGACAGATACGCAGTATTTT,CAISGGTSGGTDTQYF
TRBJ1-5,TRBV27,once,-,TGTGCCAGCAAGCTCAGGGTAGATTATAGCAATCAGCCCCAGCATTTT,CASKLRVDYSNQPQHF
TRBJ2-2,TRBV27,-,TRBD1,TGTGCCAGCAGCACGGACAGGGGGCTGTATACCGGGGAGCTGTTTTTT,CASSTDRGLYTGELFF
TRBJ1-2,TRBV6-1,few,TRBD1,TGTGCCAGCAGTGAAAATTGGGACAGTCCCTCTCTACGGGGCTACACCTTC,CASSENWDSPSLRGYTF
TRBJ2-3,TRBV19,-,TRBD1,TGTGCCAGTAGTATTAGGGGACAGGGGGCTATCACAGATACGCAGTATTTT,CASSIRGQGAITDTQYF
TRBJ1-2,TRBV6-5,-,-,TGTGCCAGCACACGGAACTATGGCTACACCTTC,CASTRNYGYTF
TRBJ2-3,TRBV2,-,TRBD2,TGTGCCAGCAGTGGTACTAGCGGGAGATTGGGTACGCAGTATTTT,CASSGTSGRLGTQYF
TRBJ2-3,TRBV27,-,TRBD2,TGTGCCAGCAGTTTCCTCGGAGGAGCGGGAGAAGCAGATACGCAGTATTTT,CASSFLGGAGEADTQYF
TRBJ2-1,TRBV19,-,-,TGTGCCAGTAGTATTCAACTAGCTGCCAATGAGCAGTTCTTC,CASSIQLAANEQFF
TRBJ2-5,TRBV11-3,-,TRBD2,TGTGCCAGCAGTTCGGGGGGTAGCGGGGGAAAACAGGAGACCCAGTACTTC,CASSSGGSGGKQETQYF
TRBJ1-1,TRBV6-5,-,-,TGTGCCAGCACCTCCGCGGGTCACGATGCTGAAGCTTTCTTT,CASTSAGHDAEAFF
TRBJ2-7,TRBV9,-,TRBD1,TGTGCCAGCAGCGCTCCGGGACAGGGGTTGCACGAGCAGTACTTC,CASSAPGQGLHEQYF
TRBJ1-2,TRBV18,-,TRBD1,TGTGCCAGCTCACCTTCGTTACAGGGGGACTATGGCTACACCTTC,CASSPSLQGDYGYTF
TRBJ2-1,TRBV27,-,-,TGTGCCAGCAGTTTCGCTGCTACCTACAATGAGCAGTTCTTC,CASSFAATYNEQFF
TRBJ1-3,TRBV7-9,-,TRBD1,TGTGCCAGCAGCCGACAGGGATCTGGAAACACCATATATTTT,CASSRQGSGNTIYF
TRBJ2-3,TRBV6-1,-,TRBD1,TGTGCCAGCAGTGAAGCGCGAGGGGGCGGGCCAGATACGCAGTATTTT,CASSEARGGGPDTQYF
TRBJ2-1,TRBV27,-,TRBD1,TGTGCCAGCAGTTCAGGGGACAGGGCGACGTACAATGAGCAGTTCTTC,CASSSGDRATYNEQFF
TRBJ2-3,TRBV4-2,-,TRBD2,TGTGCCAGCAGCCCCGGCGGGGGGCTGGATACGCAGTATTTT,CASSPGGGLDTQYF
TRBJ1-6,TRBV29-1,-,TRBD1,TGCAGCGTTCGACAGGGGTTCAGGTCACCCCTCCACTTT,CSVRQGFRSPLHF
TRBJ1-1,TRBV19,-,-,TGTGCCAGTAGTATACGCCGCGATACTGAAGCTTTCTTT,CASSIRRDTEAFF
TRBJ2-3,TRBV5-1,-,-,TGCGCCAGCAGCCGCTTGACAGAGACAGATACGCAGTATTTT,CASSRLTETDTQYF
TRBJ2-3,TRBV7-9,-,-,TGTGCCAGCAGCTTCGGGACTCTCCCCCCAGATACGCAGTATTTT,CASSFGTLPPDTQYF
TRBJ1-4,TRBV6-2/TRBV6-3,-,-,TGTGCCAGCAGTCGGAACCAGGGGAAGGGTAATGAAAAACTGTTTTTT,CASSRNQGKGNEKLFF
TRBJ2-7,TRBV5-1,-,-,TGCGCCAGCAGCCCCGACCCCTTATCGGGGGAGCAGTACTTC,CASSPDPLSGEQYF
TRBJ1-6,TRBV2,once,TRBD1,TGTGCCAGCACGTCTGGACAGGAGAATTCACCCCTCCACTTT,CASTSGQENSPLHF
TRBJ2-3,TRBV30,-,-,TGTGCCTGGAGTCTCACAGATACGCAGTATTTT,CAWSLTDTQYF
TRBJ2-1,TRBV6-1,-,TRBD2,TGTGCCAGCAGTGCGGGGCGGGGGGGCCGTTACAATGAGCAGTTCTTC,CASSAGRGGRYNEQFF
TRBJ2-7,TRBV5-1,-,TRBD2,TGCGCCAGCAGCTTGGTCAGGACTAGCGGGGGGTCCTCCTACGAGCAGTACTTC,CASSLVRTSGGSSYEQYF
TRBJ2-1,TRBV9,-,TRBD2,TGTGCCAGCAGCGTTCGGGGGGACGAGCAGTTCTTC,CASSVRGDEQFF
TRBJ1-2,TRBV5-8,-,TRBD1,TGTGCCAGCAGCTTGGCAGGACAGGGGGCGAGCTATGGCTACACCTTC,CASSLAGQGASYGYTF
TRBJ2-1,TRBV14,-,-,TGTGCCAGCAGCCCGAGGGCCAGAAGGTCCTACAATGAGCAGTTCTTC,CASSPRARRSYNEQFF
TRBJ2-7,TRBV9,once,-,TGTGCCAGCAGCGTAGAGGAGTCCGCCTACGAGCAGTACTTC,CASSVEESAYEQYF
TRBJ1-1,TRBV4-1,once,-,TGCGCCAGCAGCCAAGGGCCGATTATGAACACTGAAGCTTTCTTT,CASSQGPIMNTEAFF
TRBJ2-1,TRBV7-3,-,-,TGTGCCAGCAGTCAAATGGTAGCGGACAATGAGCAGTTCTTC,CASSQMVADNEQFF
TRBJ2-7,TRBV12-3/TRBV12-4,few,-,TGTGCCAGCAGTATTCAGGTAGGAGAGCAGTACTTC,CASSIQVGEQYF
TRBJ2-3,TRBV18,-,TRBD1,TGTGCCAGCTCACCTCGGGACAGGGAAACAGATACGCAGTATTTT,CASSPRDRETDTQYF
TRBJ2-5,TRBV5-5,-,-,TGTGCCAGCATTGCAGGATTCGAGCGGTCTGGGGGGGAGACCCAGTACTTC,CASIAGFERSGGETQYF
TRBJ2-7,TRBV19,-,TRBD1,TGTGCCAGTAGTACGGACAGGGGGAGCTACGAGCAGTACTTC,CASSTDRGSYEQYF
TRBJ2-7,TRBV11-2,-,-,TGTGCCAGCAGCTTAGAAGGGGGGGAAACCTACGAGCAGTACTTC,CASSLEGGETYEQYF
TRBJ2-3,TRBV5-4,-,-,TGTGCCAGCAGCTTGTCCTCCGGGGGAGAAGGTGATACGCAGTATTTT,CASSLSSGGEGDTQYF
TRBJ1-5,TRBV7-2,-,TRBD1,TGTGCCAGCAGCTTACAGACAGGGGAAAATCAGCCCCAGCATTTT,CASSLQTGENQPQHF
TRBJ1-4,TRBV11-2,-,TRBD1,TGTGCCAGCAGCTCCCACAGGGGGCAAGGAGAAAAACTGTTTTTT,CASSSHRGQGEKLFF
TRBJ2-5,TRBV5-4,-,TRBD2,TGTGCCAGCAGCTTGCCGTACGCAGCGGGGGGGTCGGAGACCCAGTACTTC,CASSLPYAAGGSETQYF
TRBJ2-7,TRBV18,-,-,TGTGCCAGCTCACCGGTGAGCGAGCAGTACTTC,CASSPVSEQYF
TRBJ1-1,TRBV14,-,TRBD1,TGTGCCAGCAGCCCCGGGACAGGGGGGATGAACACTGAAGCTTTCTTT,CASSPGTGGMNTEAFF
TRBJ2-1,TRBV6-2/TRBV6-3,-,-,TGTGCCAGCAGTACGCCGAGCCCCTACAATGAGCAGTTCTTC,CASSTPSPYNEQFF
TRBJ1-4,TRBV6-5,-,TRBD1,TGTGCCAGCAGGAAGACAGGGAGTAATGAAAAACTGTTTTTT,CASRKTGSNEKLFF
TRBJ2-5,TRBV25-1,once,TRBD1,TGTGCCAGCAGTGAAATGGGACAGTATCAAGAGACCCAGTACTTC,CASSEMGQYQETQYF
TRBJ2-3,TRBV4-2,-,-,TGTGCCAGCAGCCCAGAACCCAGCGCGCGCACAGATACGCAGTATTTT,CASSPEPSARTDTQYF